A selection of T cell receptor beta chains follows, all from one sample in a study of technical replicates of blood from a few donors. Sequencing was performed with immunoSEQ multiplex PCR; in TCRdb, only in-frame clones are kept and a portion is missing. Here the sample spans 80,000 or so clones, around 95% being singletons. Sequencing was done on a sample of T cells isolated from PBMCs. The receptors come from a human donor in good health. The CDR3 runs from the conserved cysteine through the conserved F or W. A D gene is named only where the DNA matches it firmly. Clone size is not always given. Where it is, it says once, few, many or a class for expanded clones.

NA,NA,TRBJ2-7,TRBV30,TGTGCCTGGAGCGGAATCGGGGACTACGAGCAGTACTTC,CAWSGIGDYEQYF
NA,NA,TRBJ2-7,TRBV5-1,TGCGCCAGCAGCTTGCGCGGGACTTCCGAGCAGTACTTC,CASSLRGTSEQYF
NA,once,TRBJ1-5,TRBV6-5,TGTGCCAGCAGCTTACAGGGCCCCACGGCCCAGCATTTT,CASSLQGPTAQHF
NA,NA,TRBJ1-1,TRBV10-3,TGTGCCATCTCAGGGGCCGTGGGTAACACTGAAGCTTTCTTT,CAISGAVGNTEAFF
NA,NA,TRBJ2-7,TRBV7-9,TGTGCCAGCAGCCTCATAGCGGAGGGGCAGTACTTC,CASSLIAEGQYF
TRBD2,NA,TRBJ2-7,TRBV27,TGTGCCAGCTTCAGCCCGACTAGCGGGTCTGAGCAGTACTTC,CASFSPTSGSEQYF
TRBD2,NA,TRBJ2-7,TRBV7-7,TGTGCTAGCAGCTTGGGGACTAGCGGGAGCTCCTACGAGCAGTACTTC,CASSLGTSGSSYEQYF
NA,NA,TRBJ2-2,TRBV30,TGTGCCTGGAGTGCAGGGGCCGGGGAGCTGTTTTTT,CAWSAGAGELFF
NA,NA,TRBJ2-7,TRBV5-1,TGCGCTTTACACCGGGATCCATCCTACGAGCAGTACTTC,CALHRDPSYEQYF
NA,NA,TRBJ1-3,TRBV9,TGTGCCAGCAGCGACCCGGGTCTAACGGGAAACACCATATATTTT,CASSDPGLTGNTIYF
NA,NA,TRBJ2-3,TRBV10-3,TGTGCCATCAGTGAGTCGCTTCGTCCCGAGGCAGATACGCAGTATTTT,CAISESLRPEADTQYF
NA,NA,TRBJ1-2,TRBV10-1,TGCGCCAGCAGTGAGTCGAGCAGGGAAGGTGGCTACACCTTC,CASSESSREGGYTF
NA,NA,TRBJ2-2,TRBV25-1,TGTGCCAGCAGTGCGGGGAACACCGGGGAGCTGTTTTTT,CASSAGNTGELFF
TRBD2,NA,TRBJ2-3,TRBV27,TGTGCCAGCAGCTCGGGGGGTAGCGGGATATATACGCAGTATTTT,CASSSGGSGIYTQYF
NA,few,TRBJ1-1,TRBV7-9,TGTGCCAGCAGCTTCAGAACCATGAACACTGAAGCTTTCTTT,CASSFRTMNTEAFF
NA,NA,TRBJ2-5,TRBV11-1,TGTGCCAGCAGCCCCCGGTTCCAAGAGACCCAGTACTTC,CASSPRFQETQYF
TRBD2,NA,TRBJ2-1,TRBV13,TGTGCCAGCAAGCCAGCGGGAGTATATGAGCAGTTCTTC,CASKPAGVYEQFF
NA,NA,TRBJ1-1,TRBV7-3,TGTGCCAGCAGCCCGGAACTGGGACAGAACACTGAAGCTTTCTTT,CASSPELGQNTEAFF
NA,NA,TRBJ1-1,TRBV28,TGTGCCAGCAGTCCAGGGTACCGAGCTTTCTTT,CASSPGYRAFF
NA,NA,TRBJ1-5,TRBV10-1,TGCGCCAGCAGAGGAGGACAGCTTAGCAATCAGCCCCAGCATTTT,CASRGGQLSNQPQHF
TRBD1,NA,TRBJ2-3,TRBV9,TGTGCCAGCAGCGACCGGGACAGGGGAGTGCATACGCAGTATTTT,CASSDRDRGVHTQYF
NA,NA,TRBJ1-4,TRBV5-1,TGCGCCAGCAGCTTGGATTCGGGGGGTGGAGATGAAAAACTGTTTTTT,CASSLDSGGGDEKLFF
TRBD1,NA,TRBJ1-5,TRBV28,TGTGCCAGCAGTAGGACAGGGGATCAGCCCCAGCATTTT,CASSRTGDQPQHF
NA,NA,TRBJ1-1,TRBV6-5,TGTGCCAGCAGTTTTACAGAGAACACTGAAGCTTTCTTT,CASSFTENTEAFF
TRBD2,NA,TRBJ2-3,TRBV29-1,TGCAGCGTAGGACTAGCGGGAGTTGCAGATACGCAGTATTTT,CSVGLAGVADTQYF
TRBD1,NA,TRBJ2-7,TRBV2,TGTGCCAGCAGTGCCGGGGACAGCGCCTACGAGCAGTACTTC,CASSAGDSAYEQYF
NA,NA,TRBJ2-7,TRBV2,TGTGCCAGCAAGGCAGTTATTAGCCTCTCCTACGAGCAGTACTTC,CASKAVISLSYEQYF
TRBD1,NA,TRBJ2-7,TRBV28,TGTGCCAGCAGTCCCCGGGACAGGGGTTACGAGCAGTACTTC,CASSPRDRGYEQYF
NA,NA,TRBJ2-1,TRBV27,TGTGCCAGCAGTGGTCTAGGCGTTGAGCAGTTCTTC,CASSGLGVEQFF
TRBD1,NA,TRBJ2-1,TRBV18,TGTGCCAGCGGGGACAGGGTCAATGAGCAGTTCTTC,CASGDRVNEQFF
NA,once,TRBJ1-1,TRBV13,TGTGCCAGCAGCTTAGGCCCGGACAGATGGACTGAAGCTTTCTTT,CASSLGPDRWTEAFF
TRBD2,NA,TRBJ2-3,TRBV30,TGTGCCTGGAGTGCCGGGGGGAGTCTAGTTTCAGATACGCAGTATTTT,CAWSAGGSLVSDTQYF
NA,NA,TRBJ2-1,TRBV9,TGTGCCAGCAGCGCCCCAAGCGGACCCTACAATGAGCAGTTCTTC,CASSAPSGPYNEQFF
NA,NA,TRBJ2-7,TRBV6-5,TGTGCCAGCAGTTATTCTTTTAGCGGATCCTACGAGCAGTACTTC,CASSYSFSGSYEQYF
NA,NA,TRBJ1-5,TRBV18,TGTGCCAGCTCACAGAGCGGGGCCGGCGGTCAGCCCCAGCATTTT,CASSQSGAGGQPQHF
NA,NA,TRBJ2-1,TRBV5-6,TGTGCCAGCAGCTTGGACACGAATGAGCAGTTCTTC,CASSLDTNEQFF
NA,NA,TRBJ2-3,TRBV10-3,TGTGCCATCAGTGAGGATAGGGGGTGGGGCACAGATACGCAGTATTTT,CAISEDRGWGTDTQYF
NA,once,TRBJ1-1,TRBV9,TGTGCCAGCAGCGTAAATCTGGCGGGGGCTGAAGCTTTCTTT,CASSVNLAGAEAFF
NA,NA,TRBJ1-1,TRBV6-6,TGTGCCAGCAGCTCCCCGAGACAGATGAACACTGAAGCTTTCTTT,CASSSPRQMNTEAFF
NA,NA,TRBJ2-1,TRBV19,TGTGCCAGTAGTATGGTATTAGTCTACAATGAGCAGTTCTTC,CASSMVLVYNEQFF
NA,NA,TRBJ2-1,TRBV6-5,TGTGCCAGCAGTTACACCGGGACAAACTACAATGAGCAGTTCTTC,CASSYTGTNYNEQFF
NA,NA,TRBJ1-5,TRBV19,TGTGCCAGTAGCCCCGTCCTTATGCGGAGGCAGCCCCAGCATTTT,CASSPVLMRRQPQHF
TRBD2,NA,TRBJ2-7,TRBV18,TGTGCCAGCTCACCATCTAGCGGGACGAACTACGAGCAGTACTTC,CASSPSSGTNYEQYF
TRBD1,NA,TRBJ1-2,TRBV28,TGTGCCAGCAAAGAGGGACAGGGACCTCGGGGCTACACCTTC,CASKEGQGPRGYTF
NA,NA,TRBJ2-3,TRBV4-1,TGCGCCAGCAGCCAAGATGACTTAACAGATACGCAGTATTTT,CASSQDDLTDTQYF
NA,NA,TRBJ1-3,TRBV19,TGTGCCAGTAGTATACAGGCGGGGGCTGGAAACACCATATATTTT,CASSIQAGAGNTIYF
NA,once,TRBJ1-5,TRBV27,TGTGCCAGCAGCTCAGGGAAATATCAGCCCCAGCATTTT,CASSSGKYQPQHF
TRBD2,once,TRBJ2-3,TRBV6-6,TGTGCCACTGCACGGGGGGAGGCGCATACGCAGTATTTT,CATARGEAHTQYF
NA,NA,TRBJ2-7,TRBV2,TGTGCCATCCCGGGACTTAGCTCCTACGAGCAGTACTTC,CAIPGLSSYEQYF
TRBD1,few,TRBJ1-5,TRBV19,TGTGCCAGCTGCCCCGGGACAGGGGGCAATCAGCCCCAGCATTTT,CASCPGTGGNQPQHF
NA,NA,TRBJ2-7,TRBV19,TGTGCCAGTAGTATAACCCCAGGGGCCGAGCAGTACTTC,CASSITPGAEQYF
TRBD1,NA,TRBJ2-7,TRBV4-1,TGCGCCAGCAGCCAAACGGACAGGGGCGAGCAGTACTTC,CASSQTDRGEQYF
NA,NA,TRBJ2-5,TRBV11-1,TGTGCCAGCAGCTTAGAGCCGAGGCTACGGGAGACCCAGTACTTC,CASSLEPRLRETQYF